These 3 T cell receptor beta chains were sequenced from one sample in a study of blood T cell repertoires in COVID-19. Sequencing used immunoSEQ multiplex PCR; TCRdb keeps in-frame clones, though not all of them. The sample holds tens of thousands of clones, 84% seen once. Sequencing was carried out using peripheral blood. The origin of the receptors is a man aged 70 or older with acute or convalescent COVID-19.

This clone was detected only a few times. The chain combines TRBV7-9 with TRBJ2-2, with TRBD2 matching over 13 bases. The junction had 7 bases not matched to a gene; V was cut back by 5 bases and J by 7 bases. CDR1 is SEHNR and CDR2 is FQNEAQ in the germline V gene (reference sequence). This CDR3 has 16 residues. The CDR3 spells CASSTPTSGGLGELFF. CDR3 DNA: TGTGCCAGCAGCACTCCGACTAGCGGGGGGCTCGGGGAGCTGTTTTTT.

V gene TRBV9 combines with J gene TRBJ2-5, with 8 bases lining up with TRBD1. The CDR3 totals 14 residues. Germline CDR1 and CDR2: SGDLS and YYNGEE. Trimming removed 1 base from V and 1 base from J; junction bases left unmatched: 0. The CDR3 DNA reads TGTGCCAGCAGCGTACAGGGGGCCCAAGAGACCCAGTACTTC. Translation: CASSVQGAQETQYF. Full variable domain (remainder filled in from reference TRBV9 and TRBJ2-5): DSGVTQTPKHLITATGQRVTLRCSPRSGDLSVYWYQQSLDQGLQFLIQYYNGEERAKGNILERFSAQQFPDLHSELNLSSLELGDSALYFCASSVQGAQETQYFGPGTRLLVL.

The chain uses TRBV7-6 and TRBJ1-5; D remains unclear. This CDR3 has 11 amino acids. The V gene's germline CDR1 is SGHVS and CDR2 FNYEAQ. Trimming stripped 5 bases from V and 6 bases from J, with 5 bases between. The CDR3 DNA reads as TGTGCCAGCAGCACAATTCAGCCCCAGCATTTT. Translation gives CASSTIQPQHF. Supplemented by reference TRBV7-6 and TRBJ1-5, the full variable domain reads GAGVSQSPRYKVTKRGQDVALRCDPISGHVSLYWYRQALGQGPEFLTYFNYEAQQDKSGLPNDRFSAERPEGSISTLTIQRTEQRDSAMYRCASSTIQPQHFGDGTRLSIL.